A selection of T cell receptor beta chains follows, all from one sample in a study of blood T cells in healthy people across ages. TCRdb re-called the 5' RACE reads with MiXCR, one entry per CDR3 protein. The data hold roughly 1.5 million distinct CDR3 sequences, with about 42% observed a single time. Source material: blood. The receptors were gathered from a woman younger than 30 in good health. CDR3s include the opening cysteine and the closing phenylalanine or tryptophan. Fields, in order: D gene, clone size, V gene, CDR3 length, J gene, CDR3 DNA, CDR3 protein. The D gene is left open where the match is weak. Size is stated for part of the rows, as once, few or many counts, or as a class when the clone is expanded.

d_gene: TRBD1; abundance: -; v_gene: TRBV9; len: 12; j_gene: TRBJ1-1; CDR3nt: TGTGCCAGCAGCGGACAGGGGGCTGAAGCTTTCTTT; CDR3aa: CASSGQGAEAFF
d_gene: TRBD2; abundance: -; v_gene: TRBV3-1; len: 16; j_gene: TRBJ2-1; CDR3nt: TGTGCCAGCAGCCAGCCGGGACTAGCGGGAGTCAATGAGCAGTTCTTC; CDR3aa: CASSQPGLAGVNEQFF
d_gene: -; abundance: few; v_gene: TRBV12-3/TRBV12-4; len: 13; j_gene: TRBJ1-6; CDR3nt: TGTGCCAGCAGTCCCGATGATTGGTCACCCCTCCACTTT; CDR3aa: CASSPDDWSPLHF
d_gene: -; abundance: few; v_gene: TRBV7-9; len: 15; j_gene: TRBJ1-6; CDR3nt: TGTGCCAGCAGCCACGTGAACCGTGCTGGTTCACCCCTCCACTTT; CDR3aa: CASSHVNRAGSPLHF
d_gene: -; abundance: -; v_gene: TRBV28; len: 18; j_gene: TRBJ1-5; CDR3nt: TGTGCCAGCCTTTGGCGGGGGGCCGCCGGGGGCAGCAATCAGCCCCAGCATTTT; CDR3aa: CASLWRGAAGGSNQPQHF
d_gene: TRBD1; abundance: few; v_gene: TRBV7-2; len: 14; j_gene: TRBJ1-5; CDR3nt: TGTGCCAGCAGCTTTGGACAGGGGTTGGAGCCCCAGCATTTT; CDR3aa: CASSFGQGLEPQHF
d_gene: -; abundance: few; v_gene: TRBV18; len: 14; j_gene: TRBJ2-3; CDR3nt: TGTGCCAGCTCACCTTTCGGGGGATCCGATACGCAGTATTTT; CDR3aa: CASSPFGGSDTQYF
d_gene: -; abundance: few; v_gene: TRBV10-1; len: 13; j_gene: TRBJ1-1; CDR3nt: TGCGCCAGCAGACCGGGACAAAAAACTGAAGCTTTCTTT; CDR3aa: CASRPGQKTEAFF
d_gene: TRBD1; abundance: -; v_gene: TRBV7-3; len: 15; j_gene: TRBJ1-1; CDR3nt: TGTGCCAGCAGTTTAACAGGGGGCTCGAACACTGAAGCTTTCTTT; CDR3aa: CASSLTGGSNTEAFF
d_gene: -; abundance: -; v_gene: TRBV20-1; len: 15; j_gene: TRBJ2-6; CDR3nt: TGCAGTGCTAGAGTGGGGGCTGCTGGGGCCAACGTCCTGACTTTC; CDR3aa: CSARVGAAGANVLTF
d_gene: -; abundance: few; v_gene: TRBV6-2/TRBV6-3; len: 16; j_gene: TRBJ2-7; CDR3nt: TGTGCCAGCAGTTACTCTTGGGACGCCAGCTCCTACGAGCAGTACTTC; CDR3aa: CASSYSWDASSYEQYF
d_gene: -; abundance: -; v_gene: TRBV25-1; len: 15; j_gene: TRBJ1-2; CDR3nt: TGTGCCAGCAGTGAAGCGGGGAGAGGGGACCATGGCTACACCTTC; CDR3aa: CASSEAGRGDHGYTF
d_gene: -; abundance: -; v_gene: TRBV6-5; len: 15; j_gene: TRBJ2-2; CDR3nt: TGTGCCAGCAGTTACTATCCCCGACGGGCCGGGGAGCTGTTTTTT; CDR3aa: CASSYYPRRAGELFF
d_gene: TRBD2; abundance: few; v_gene: TRBV20-1; len: 15; j_gene: TRBJ2-3; CDR3nt: TGCAGTGCCCAGAAGCGGGACTCTAGCACAGATACGCAGTATTTT; CDR3aa: CSAQKRDSSTDTQYF
d_gene: -; abundance: -; v_gene: TRBV6-2/TRBV6-3; len: 13; j_gene: TRBJ2-1; CDR3nt: TGTGCCTCAGCACCTAGCCATTACAATGAGCAGTTCTTC; CDR3aa: CASAPSHYNEQFF
d_gene: -; abundance: -; v_gene: TRBV6-5; len: 13; j_gene: TRBJ2-1; CDR3nt: TGTGCCAGCAAGAGAGGACGGATGAATGAGCAGTTCTTC; CDR3aa: CASKRGRMNEQFF
d_gene: -; abundance: -; v_gene: TRBV10-3; len: 15; j_gene: TRBJ2-3; CDR3nt: TGTGCCATCAGTGAGTTAACGGGGGGCACAGATACGCAGTATTTT; CDR3aa: CAISELTGGTDTQYF
d_gene: TRBD1; abundance: few; v_gene: TRBV7-2; len: 18; j_gene: TRBJ2-6; CDR3nt: TGTGCCAGCAGCTTTGTCGGACAGGGGATCGCTGGGGCCAACGTCCTGACTTTC; CDR3aa: CASSFVGQGIAGANVLTF
d_gene: TRBD1; abundance: -; v_gene: TRBV27; len: 17; j_gene: TRBJ1-6; CDR3nt: TGTGCCAGCAGTTTTAAACAACAGGGGTTCTATAATTCACCCCTCCACTTT; CDR3aa: CASSFKQQGFYNSPLHF
d_gene: TRBD1; abundance: -; v_gene: TRBV29-1; len: 13; j_gene: TRBJ2-3; CDR3nt: TGCAGCGGCAAGGGACAGGGGCCAGATACGCAGTATTTT; CDR3aa: CSGKGQGPDTQYF
d_gene: -; abundance: few; v_gene: TRBV7-2; len: 16; j_gene: TRBJ2-1; CDR3nt: TGTGCCAGCAGCATAGGACAACAGAGCTCCTACAATGAGCAGTTCTTC; CDR3aa: CASSIGQQSSYNEQFF
d_gene: -; abundance: -; v_gene: TRBV9; len: 13; j_gene: TRBJ2-7; CDR3nt: TGTGCCAGCAGCGTAGTGGGAACCTACGAGCAGTACTTC; CDR3aa: CASSVVGTYEQYF
d_gene: -; abundance: -; v_gene: TRBV28; len: 14; j_gene: TRBJ2-7; CDR3nt: TGTGCCAGCAGCACAGCCCGACCCTACAATGAGCAGTACTTC; CDR3aa: CASSTARPYNEQYF
d_gene: -; abundance: few; v_gene: TRBV5-5; len: 15; j_gene: TRBJ1-2; CDR3nt: TGTGCCAGCAGCCTGGGGGGAGGGATGAACTATGGCTACACCTTC; CDR3aa: CASSLGGGMNYGYTF
d_gene: -; abundance: few; v_gene: TRBV10-3; len: 13; j_gene: TRBJ2-3; CDR3nt: TGTGCCATCAGTGAGGACACTACAGATACGCAGTATTTT; CDR3aa: CAISEDTTDTQYF
d_gene: TRBD2; abundance: many; v_gene: TRBV11-2; len: 16; j_gene: TRBJ2-1; CDR3nt: TGTGCCAGCAGCCCCCTAGCGGGATTGGGCTACAATGAGCAGTTCTTC; CDR3aa: CASSPLAGLGYNEQFF
d_gene: TRBD1; abundance: -; v_gene: TRBV7-2; len: 14; j_gene: TRBJ1-4; CDR3nt: TGTGCCAGCAGCCCAGGGGGGGGAGATGAAAAACTGTTTTTT; CDR3aa: CASSPGGGDEKLFF
d_gene: -; abundance: -; v_gene: TRBV20-1; len: 12; j_gene: TRBJ1-2; CDR3nt: -; CDR3aa: CSAVNRNYGCTF
d_gene: -; abundance: few; v_gene: TRBV7-2; len: 14; j_gene: TRBJ2-1; CDR3nt: TGTGCCAGCAGCCCCGGTCGGGTAGACAATGAGCAGTTCTTC; CDR3aa: CASSPGRVDNEQFF